This T cell receptor (beta chain) emerged from a study of Ad26.COV2.S vaccination and SARS-CoV-2 variants. The method was immunoSEQ multiplex PCR; TCRdb's version includes in-frame clones alone and lacks a portion of them. The table shows fewer than 400,000 clones, with 70% to 90% occurring only once. Germline CDR1 reads KGHSH; CDR2 reads LQKENI. V dropped 2 bases and J dropped 13 bases, with 17 bases sitting between them. The length of the CDR3 is 13 residues. Overall study findings and caveats: Spike-specific TCR breadth was greater in vaccine than placebo recipients. Breadth measured for non-spike TCRs was similar across vaccine and placebo recipients. Analytic work on TCR breadth and depth might have understated the full extent of total T cell responses.

About this clone: What it binds is unknown.

Noted treatment: about 20 received Ad26.COV2.S at low or high dose, single or two shots; about five received placebo; per-sample allocation not given. The study sampled participants on day 63 after the first vaccine or placebo injection. It was an adult aged 18-55 years in Boston who was the donor. The sample in question was peripheral blood, obtained in a trial of Ad26.COV2.S vaccine versus placebo. The receptor comes from a person between 18 and 59 years old who received the Ad26.COV2.S COVID-19 vaccine or a placebo. The V gene is TRBV18, the J gene TRBJ2-5; no definite D call. CDR3 in amino acids: CASSPIPTNSLYF. The CDR3 DNA sequence: TGTGCCAGCTCACCAATTCCTACCAACAGCCTGTACTTC.